This section outlines one T cell receptor (beta chain) sequence together with its context. The V gene's germline CDR1 is SGHDT and CDR2 YYEEEE. This CDR3 is 13 amino acids long. V trimming: 5 bases; J trimming: 5 bases; junction bases outside the gene matches: 5. The sample belongs to a study of blood T cell repertoires in COVID-19. Study summary: Acute and convalescent COVID-19 specimens originated in the United States, Italy and Spain. T cells, B-cell-depleted T cells, or PBMCs supplied cDNA or gDNA.

Under the authors' procedure: Amplified reference gene primers provided the basis for estimating nucleated cell counts. Measured with immunoSEQ multiplex PCR; TCRdb has only the in-frame clones, and not every one. The D gene and trimming were derived from the DNA, and the V and J assignments and clone size from that table. Of some 130,000 clones in the sample, under 95% were seen once. The chain combines TRBV5-6 with TRBJ2-5; 8 nucleotides align to TRBD2. Sequenced material: peripheral blood. The sequence came from a man aged 50-60 years with active COVID-19. CDR3 protein: CASRSGTSETQYF. Here the CDR3 DNA reads TGTGCCAGCAGATCCGGGACTAGTGAGACCCAGTACTTC.